This T cell receptor beta chain was captured in a study of blood T cell repertoires in COVID-19. Across the whole study: COVID-19 samples, acute and convalescent, were from the United States, Italy and Spain. PBMCs, B-cell-depleted T cells, or T cells provided the cDNA or gDNA that made up the material.

Methods used by the authors: Amplification with reference gene primers provided the estimates of nucleated cell counts. The table came from immunoSEQ multiplex PCR; TCRdb's copy has only in-frame clones and leaves some out. V, J and clone size reflect that table, while D and trimming were determined from the DNA. The top ten hold about 6% of the sample, which has roughly 340,000 clones, over 70% seen once. Seattle's enrolled individuals joined amid active infection and were then monitored longitudinally. CDR1 GTSNPN and CDR2 SVGIG come from the germline V gene (reference sequence). V was pared by 6 bases and J by 1 base, with 9 bases between. CDR3 length equals 12 residues.

The material sequenced was peripheral blood. The receptor comes from a woman in her 50s with COVID-19, enrolled during active disease. This rearrangement joins TRBV30 to TRBJ1-1; D gene uncertain. DNA of the CDR3: TGTGCCTGTAAACAAGAGAACACTGAAGCTTTCTTT. Protein: CACKQENTEAFF.